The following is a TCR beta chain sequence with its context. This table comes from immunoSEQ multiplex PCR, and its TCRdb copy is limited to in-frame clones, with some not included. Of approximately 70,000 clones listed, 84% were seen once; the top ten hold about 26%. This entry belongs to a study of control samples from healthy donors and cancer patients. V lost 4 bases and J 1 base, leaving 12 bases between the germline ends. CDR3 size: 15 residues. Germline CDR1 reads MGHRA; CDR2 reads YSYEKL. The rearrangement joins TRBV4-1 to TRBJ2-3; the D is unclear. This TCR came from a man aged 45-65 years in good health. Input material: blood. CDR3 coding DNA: TGCGCCAGCAGCCCGCTCGATGGCGGCACAGATACGCAGTATTTT. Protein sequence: CASSPLDGGTDTQYF.